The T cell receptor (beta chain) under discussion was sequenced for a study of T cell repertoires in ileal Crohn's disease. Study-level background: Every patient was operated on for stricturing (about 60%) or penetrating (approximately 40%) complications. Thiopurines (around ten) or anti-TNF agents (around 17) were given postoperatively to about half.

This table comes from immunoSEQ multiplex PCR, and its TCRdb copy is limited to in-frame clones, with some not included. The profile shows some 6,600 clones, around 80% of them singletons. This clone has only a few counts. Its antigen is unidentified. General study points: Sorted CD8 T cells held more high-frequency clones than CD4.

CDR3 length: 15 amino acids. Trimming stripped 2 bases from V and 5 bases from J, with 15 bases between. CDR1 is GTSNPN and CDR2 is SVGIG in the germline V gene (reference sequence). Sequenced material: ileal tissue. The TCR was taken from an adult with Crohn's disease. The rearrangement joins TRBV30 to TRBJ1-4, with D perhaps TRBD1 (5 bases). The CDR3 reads CAWSSGGRFNEKLFF. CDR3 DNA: TGTGCCTGGAGTAGCGGGGGACGCTTCAATGAAAAACTGTTTTTT.